Presented here are 11 T cell receptor beta chains from one specimen sequenced in a study of blood T cell repertoires in COVID-19. Repertoires were generated with immunoSEQ multiplex PCR, while TCRdb's copy carries only in-frame clones and drops some. Altogether about 300,000 clones are present, 89% being singletons, with the ten largest covering roughly 6.7%. Source material: peripheral blood. The origin of the receptors is a man in his late teens or twenties who had recovered from COVID-19.

This sequence joins TRBV5-1 and TRBJ2-7, with 7 positions matching TRBD2. V shed 0 bases, J shed 3 bases, and the junction held 9 bases outside the gene matches. The germline CDR1 and CDR2 sequences are SGHRS and YFSETQ. The CDR3 is 16 amino acids. In DNA, the CDR3 is TGCGCCAGCAGCTTGGAACCTAGCGGAGGAAACTACGAGCAGTACTTC. This sequence encodes CASSLEPSGGNYEQYF.

The genes are TRBV5-1 and TRBJ2-2, with TRBD1 identical over 8 bases. J was trimmed by 0 bases and V by 1 base; bases with no gene match: 5. Germline values: CDR1 SGHRS, CDR2 YFSETQ. The CDR3 is made up of 17 amino acids. CDR3 region: CASSLTQGAANTGELFF. The DNA of the CDR3 is TGCGCCAGCAGCTTGACCCAGGGGGCAGCGAACACCGGGGAGCTGTTTTTT. Looking up the rest from reference TRBV5-1 and TRBJ2-2 gives the full variable domain: KAGVTQTPRYLIKTRGQQVTLSCSPISGHRSVSWYQQTPGQGLQFLFEYFSETQRNKGNFPGRFSGRQFSNSRSEMNVSTLELGDSALYLCASSLTQGAANTGELFFGEGSRLTVL.

The chain carries TRBV24-1 and TRBJ2-3, with D possibly TRBD2 on 6 matching bases. This CDR3 is built from 13 residues. CDR1 and CDR2 from the germline V gene are KGHDR and SFDVKD. With 4 bases removed from V and 3 bases from J, the gap between germline ends came to 7 bases. CDR3 coding DNA: TGTGCCACCAGTGACGCGGGGACAGATACGCAGTATTTT. Its protein product is CATSDAGTDTQYF.

V and J are TRBV19 and TRBJ2-1, with D possibly matching TRBD2 (5 bases). CDR1 LNHDA and CDR2 SQIVND come from the germline V gene (reference sequence). The V end was cut by 0 bases, the J end by 2 bases, with 11 bases between. The CDR3 runs to 16 residues. The CDR3 loop reads CASSIDSSGTYNEQFF. As DNA, the CDR3 is TGTGCCAGTAGTATAGATTCCAGCGGAACCTACAATGAGCAGTTCTTC.

The chain has TRBV19 and TRBJ2-7; 14 bases are shared with TRBD2. The germline CDR1 and CDR2 sequences are LNHDA and SQIVND (reference sequence). The CDR3 covers 15 residues. V was pared by 5 bases and J by 2 bases, with 2 bases of the junction left unmatched. This CDR3 is CASSAGLAGAYEQYF. CDR3 DNA: TGTGCCAGTAGTGCGGGACTAGCGGGGGCCTACGAGCAGTACTTC.

The rearrangement joins TRBV11-2 to TRBJ2-2; TRBD2 might be the D (5 bases). Between the trimmed V and J ends, which lost 3 bases and 4 bases, there was a span of 12 bases. The germline V gene encodes CDR1 SGHAT and CDR2 FQNNGV. CDR3 length: 15 residues. The CDR3, as DNA: TGTGCCAGCAGCTTGCGGGCGGACGGCACCGGGGAGCTGTTTTTT. Its protein product is CASSLRADGTGELFF.

This sequence joins TRBV4-1 and TRBJ2-1; D perhaps matches TRBD2 (5 bases). Trimming stripped 4 bases from V and 1 base from J, with 17 bases between. Germline values: CDR1 MGHRA, CDR2 YSYEKL. The CDR3 totals 17 residues. The CDR3 loop reads CASSLQVASSSYNEQFF. DNA of the CDR3: TGCGCCAGCAGCCTTCAAGTGGCTAGCAGTTCCTACAATGAGCAGTTCTTC.

J is TRBJ2-7 and V is TRBV19, with TRBD1 matching over 9 bases. Germline loops: CDR1 LNHDA, CDR2 SQIVND (reference sequence). The CDR3 consists of 16 residues. Losses at the gene ends were 3 bases for V and 2 bases for J; bases not matched to a gene: 8. CDR3 sequence: CASSMAGTGRTYEQYF. The CDR3 DNA is TGTGCCAGTAGTATGGCCGGGACAGGGAGGACCTACGAGCAGTACTTC.

The J gene is TRBJ2-5, the V gene TRBV5-6; D call uncertain. The V end was cut by 3 bases, the J end by 5 bases, with 5 bases between. Germline CDR1 and CDR2: SGHDT and YYEEEE. CDR3 length: 11 residues. CDR3 amino acids: CASSSSETQYF. For the CDR3, the DNA is TGTGCCAGCAGCTCCAGTGAGACCCAGTACTTC.

This clone was recorded once. The rearrangement joins TRBV29-1 to TRBJ2-1; no reliable D call. The V end lost 0 bases, the J end lost 3 bases, and 12 bases lay between the germline ends. The CDR3 runs 15 residues. Germline V CDR1 and CDR2: SQVTM, ANQGSEA. In nucleotides, the CDR3 is TGCAGCGTTGAAGATCTACGCCTCGACTACAATGAGCAGTTCTTC. It yields the protein CSVEDLRLDYNEQFF.

The V and J genes are TRBV4-3 and TRBJ2-1; 7 bases align to TRBD2. The ends lost 3 bases at V and 10 bases at J; junction bases unmatched: 12. The CDR3 consists of 15 residues. The germline gives CDR1 LGHNA, CDR2 YSLEER. The CDR3 loop reads CASSHPAGTDREQFF. The DNA for the CDR3 is TGCGCCAGCAGCCACCCAGCGGGGACCGACAGAGAGCAGTTCTTC.